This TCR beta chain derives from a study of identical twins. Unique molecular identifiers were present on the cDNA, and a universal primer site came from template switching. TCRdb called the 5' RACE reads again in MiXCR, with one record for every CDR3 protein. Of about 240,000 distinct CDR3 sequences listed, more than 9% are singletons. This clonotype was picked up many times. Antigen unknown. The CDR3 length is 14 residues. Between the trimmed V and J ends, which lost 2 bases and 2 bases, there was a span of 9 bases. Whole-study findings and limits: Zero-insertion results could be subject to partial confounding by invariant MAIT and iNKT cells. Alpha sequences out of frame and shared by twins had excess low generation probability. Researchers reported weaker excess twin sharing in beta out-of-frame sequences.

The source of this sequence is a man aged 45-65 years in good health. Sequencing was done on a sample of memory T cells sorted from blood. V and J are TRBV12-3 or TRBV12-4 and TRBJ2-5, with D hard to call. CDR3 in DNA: TGTGCCAGCAGTTTACGGCGGCAACAAGAGACCCAGTACTTC. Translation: CASSLRRQQETQYF.